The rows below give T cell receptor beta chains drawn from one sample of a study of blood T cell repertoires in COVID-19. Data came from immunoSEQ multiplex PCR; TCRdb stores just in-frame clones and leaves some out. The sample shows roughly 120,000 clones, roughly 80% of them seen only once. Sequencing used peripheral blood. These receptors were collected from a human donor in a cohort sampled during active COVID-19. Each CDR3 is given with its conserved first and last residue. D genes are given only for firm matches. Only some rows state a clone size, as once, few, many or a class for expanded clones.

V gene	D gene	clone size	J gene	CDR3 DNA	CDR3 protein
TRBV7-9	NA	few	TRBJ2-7	TGTGCCAGCGGCGGGGACAGCTCCTACGAGCAGTACTTC	CASGGDSSYEQYF
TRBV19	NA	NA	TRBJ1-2	TGTGCCAGTAGTATAGATAGAGCGATGGTCAGTGGCTACACCTTC	CASSIDRAMVSGYTF
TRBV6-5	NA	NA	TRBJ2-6	TGTGCCAGCAGTTCTGACAGCTCTGGGGCCAACGTCCTGACTTTC	CASSSDSSGANVLTF
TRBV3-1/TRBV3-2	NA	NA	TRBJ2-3	TGTGCCAGCAGCCGTCGAGGGGGTGATACGCAGTATTTT	CASSRRGGDTQYF
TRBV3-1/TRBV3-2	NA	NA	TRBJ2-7	TGTGCCAGCAGACCCACGTACAGATCAAGCGAGCAGTACTTC	CASRPTYRSSEQYF
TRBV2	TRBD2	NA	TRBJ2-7	TGTGCCAGCACCCCTAGCGGGGGGTACGAGCAGTACTTC	CASTPSGGYEQYF
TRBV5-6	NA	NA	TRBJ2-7	TGTGCCAGCAGCTTCTACAGGGATCGGGGAACCGCCTCCCACGAGCAGTACTTC	CASSFYRDRGTASHEQYF
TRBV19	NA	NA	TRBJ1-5	TGTGCCAGTAGTCAGGGTTATTGGAATCAGCCCCAGCATTTT	CASSQGYWNQPQHF
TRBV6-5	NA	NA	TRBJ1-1	TGTGCCAGCATCGGACTGCTGAACACTGAAGCTTTCTTT	CASIGLLNTEAFF
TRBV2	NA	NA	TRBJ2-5	TGTGCCAGCAGACGACTAGATGAGACCCAGTACTTC	CASRRLDETQYF
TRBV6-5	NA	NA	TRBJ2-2	TGTGCCAGCAGCGGCGGTAACACCGGGGAGCTGTTTTTT	CASSGGNTGELFF
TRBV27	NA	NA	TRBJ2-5	TGTGCCAGCAGTTTCCGTTACGAGGGAGAGACCCAGTACTTC	CASSFRYEGETQYF
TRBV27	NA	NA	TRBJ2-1	TGTGCCAGCAGCCTGGGCCCTGTATACAATGAGCAGTTCTTC	CASSLGPVYNEQFF
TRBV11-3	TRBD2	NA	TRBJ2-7	TGTGCCAGCAGCTTGACTAGCGGAGCTTCCTACGAGCAGTACTTC	CASSLTSGASYEQYF
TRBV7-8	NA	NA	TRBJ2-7	TGTGCCAGCAGCTACGGACTTAGCTCCTACGAGCAGTACTTC	CASSYGLSSYEQYF
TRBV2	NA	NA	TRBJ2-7	TGTGCCAGCAGTGAGTCGGGGAGGCGTCCCTACGAGCAGTACTTC	CASSESGRRPYEQYF
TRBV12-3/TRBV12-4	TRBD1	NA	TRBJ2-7	TGTGCCAGCACCCTGGGACAGCCACACGAGCAGTACTTC	CASTLGQPHEQYF
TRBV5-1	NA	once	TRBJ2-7	TGCGCCAGCAGCTTTCGGCGGGACTCCTACGAGCAGTACTTC	CASSFRRDSYEQYF
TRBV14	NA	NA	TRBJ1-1	TGTGCCAGCAGCCAAGAACCGGGATTAGTGAACACTGAAGCTTTCTTT	CASSQEPGLVNTEAFF
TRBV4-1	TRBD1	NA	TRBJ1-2	TGCGCCAGCAGCCAAGGGCCGGGACAGGTCTCGTTCTACACCTTC	CASSQGPGQVSFYTF
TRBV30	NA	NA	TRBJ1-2	TGTGCCTGGAGTAGGGGTCAGATGCGCTACACCTTC	CAWSRGQMRYTF
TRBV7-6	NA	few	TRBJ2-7	TGTGCCAGCAGCCTGACTACTAGCTCCTACGAGCAGTACTTC	CASSLTTSSYEQYF
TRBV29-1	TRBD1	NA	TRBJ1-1	TGCAGCGTTGAAGCGGGGACAGGGCTGTTCGCTGAAGCTTTCTTT	CSVEAGTGLFAEAFF
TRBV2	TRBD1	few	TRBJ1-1	TGTGCCAGCAGTGTATGGACAGGCCAACGGGCTTTCTTT	CASSVWTGQRAFF
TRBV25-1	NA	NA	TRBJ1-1	TGTGCCAGCAGCTGGATGGGGGGGACAGCTTTCTTT	CASSWMGGTAFF